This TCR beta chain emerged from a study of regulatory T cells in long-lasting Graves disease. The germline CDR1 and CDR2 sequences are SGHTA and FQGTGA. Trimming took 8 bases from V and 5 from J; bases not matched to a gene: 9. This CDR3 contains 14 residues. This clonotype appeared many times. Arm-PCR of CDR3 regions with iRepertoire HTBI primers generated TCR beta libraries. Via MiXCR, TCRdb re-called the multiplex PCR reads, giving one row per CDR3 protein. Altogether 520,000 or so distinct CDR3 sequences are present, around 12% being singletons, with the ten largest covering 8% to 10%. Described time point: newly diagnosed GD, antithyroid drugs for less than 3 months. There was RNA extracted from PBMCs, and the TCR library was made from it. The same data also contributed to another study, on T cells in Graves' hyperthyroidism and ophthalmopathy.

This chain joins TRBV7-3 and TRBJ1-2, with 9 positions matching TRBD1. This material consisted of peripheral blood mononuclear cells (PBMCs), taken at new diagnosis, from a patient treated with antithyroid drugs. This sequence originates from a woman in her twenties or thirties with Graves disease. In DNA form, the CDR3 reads TGTGCCAGCGGAAAAGGACAGGGGAGATATGGCTACACCTTC. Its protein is CASGKGQGRYGYTF.